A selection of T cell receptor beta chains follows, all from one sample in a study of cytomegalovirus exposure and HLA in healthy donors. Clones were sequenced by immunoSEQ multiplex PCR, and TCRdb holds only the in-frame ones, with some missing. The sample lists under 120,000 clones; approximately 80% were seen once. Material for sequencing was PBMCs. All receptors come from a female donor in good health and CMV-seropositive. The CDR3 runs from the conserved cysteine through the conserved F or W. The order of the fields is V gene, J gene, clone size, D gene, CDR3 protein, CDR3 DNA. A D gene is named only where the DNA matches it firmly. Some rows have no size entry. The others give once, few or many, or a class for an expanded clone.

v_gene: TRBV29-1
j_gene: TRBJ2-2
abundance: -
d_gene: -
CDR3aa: CSVDVRNTGELFF
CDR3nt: TGCAGCGTTGACGTCAGGAACACCGGGGAGCTGTTTTTT

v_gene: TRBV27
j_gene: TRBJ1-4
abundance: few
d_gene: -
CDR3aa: CASSPRGGIEKLFF
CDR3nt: TGTGCCAGCAGTCCCCGCGGGGGGATTGAAAAACTGTTTTTT

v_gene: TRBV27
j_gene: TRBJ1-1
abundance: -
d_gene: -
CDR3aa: CASSLGGLGTEAFF
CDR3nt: TGTGCCAGCAGTTTAGGGGGCTTAGGGACTGAAGCTTTCTTT

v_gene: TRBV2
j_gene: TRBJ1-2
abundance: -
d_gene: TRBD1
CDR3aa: CASSGGQGPTPYGYTF
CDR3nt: TGTGCCAGCAGTGGGGGACAGGGGCCGACTCCATATGGCTACACCTTC

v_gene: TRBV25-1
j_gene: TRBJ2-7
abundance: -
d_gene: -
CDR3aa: CASSEYGSQEQYF
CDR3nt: TGTGCCAGCAGTGAATATGGCTCGCAAGAGCAGTACTTC

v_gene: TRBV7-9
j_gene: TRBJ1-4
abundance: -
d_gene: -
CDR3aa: CASSQGATNEKLFF
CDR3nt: TGTGCCAGCAGCCAAGGAGCAACTAATGAAAAACTGTTTTTT

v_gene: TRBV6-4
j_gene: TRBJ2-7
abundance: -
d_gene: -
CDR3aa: CASFDREQYF
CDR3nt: TGTGCCAGCTTTGACAGGGAGCAGTACTTC

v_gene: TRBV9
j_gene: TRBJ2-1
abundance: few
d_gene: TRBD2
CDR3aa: CASSVGDSGVEQFF
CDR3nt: TGTGCCAGCAGCGTAGGGGATAGCGGGGTGGAGCAGTTCTTC

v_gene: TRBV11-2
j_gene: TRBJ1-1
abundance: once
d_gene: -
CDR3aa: CASSLGAENTEAFF
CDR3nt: TGTGCCAGCAGCTTAGGGGCAGAGAACACTGAAGCTTTCTTT

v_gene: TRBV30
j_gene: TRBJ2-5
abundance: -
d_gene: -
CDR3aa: CASMIKAGETQYF
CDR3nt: TGTGCCTCGATGATTAAGGCGGGTGAGACCCAGTACTTC

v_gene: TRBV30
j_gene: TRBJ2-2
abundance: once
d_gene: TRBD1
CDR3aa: CAWRGQGNTGELFF
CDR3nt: TGTGCCTGGAGGGGACAGGGGAACACCGGGGAGCTGTTTTTT

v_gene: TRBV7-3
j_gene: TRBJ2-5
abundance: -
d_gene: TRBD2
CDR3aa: CASSLSGGAETQYF
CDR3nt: TGTGCCAGCAGCTTGAGCGGGGGGGCAGAGACCCAGTACTTC

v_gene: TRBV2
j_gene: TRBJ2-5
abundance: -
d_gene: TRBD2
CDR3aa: CAITSGRAAETQYF
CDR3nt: TGTGCCATCACTAGCGGGAGGGCGGCAGAGACCCAGTACTTC

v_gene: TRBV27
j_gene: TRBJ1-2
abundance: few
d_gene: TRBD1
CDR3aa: CASKTGLLANYGYTF
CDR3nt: TGTGCCAGCAAGACAGGGCTCCTAGCTAACTATGGCTACACCTTC

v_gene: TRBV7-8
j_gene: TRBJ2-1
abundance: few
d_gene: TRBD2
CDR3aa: CASSLGTSGMDEQFF
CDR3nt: TGTGCCAGCAGCTTGGGGACTAGCGGGATGGATGAGCAGTTCTTC

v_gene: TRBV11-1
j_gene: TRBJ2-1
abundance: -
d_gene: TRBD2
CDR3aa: CASSLASGGRRNEQFF
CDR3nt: TGTGCCAGCAGCTTAGCAAGTGGCGGGAGGAGGAATGAGCAGTTCTTC

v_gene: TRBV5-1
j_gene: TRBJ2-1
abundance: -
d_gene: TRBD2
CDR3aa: CASSPSGSVGDEQFF
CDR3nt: TGCGCCAGCAGCCCCAGCGGGAGTGTGGGCGATGAGCAGTTCTTC

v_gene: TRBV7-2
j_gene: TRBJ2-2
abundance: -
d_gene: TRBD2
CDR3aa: CASSSRGAANTGELFF
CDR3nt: TGTGCCAGCAGCTCGCGGGGGGCAGCGAACACCGGGGAGCTGTTTTTT

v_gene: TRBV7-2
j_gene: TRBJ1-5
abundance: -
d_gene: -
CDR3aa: CASSLSGDNQPQHF
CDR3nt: TGTGCCAGCAGCTTAAGCGGAGACAATCAGCCCCAGCATTTT

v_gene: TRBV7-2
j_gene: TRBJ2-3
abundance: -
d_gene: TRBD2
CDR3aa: CASSLSGATDTQYF
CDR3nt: TGTGCCAGCAGCTTGAGCGGGGCCACAGATACGCAGTATTTT

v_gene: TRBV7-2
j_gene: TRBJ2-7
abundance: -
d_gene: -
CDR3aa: CASSLVRANEQYF
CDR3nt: TGTGCCAGCAGCTTAGTCAGGGCAAACGAGCAGTACTTC

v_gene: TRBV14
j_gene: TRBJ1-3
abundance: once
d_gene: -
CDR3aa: CASSHPLGQSGNTIYF
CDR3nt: TGTGCCAGCAGCCACCCACTCGGACAGTCTGGAAACACCATATATTTT

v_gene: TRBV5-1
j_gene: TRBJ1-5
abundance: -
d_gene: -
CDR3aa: CASSPQGSSQPQHF
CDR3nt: TGCGCCAGCAGCCCACAGGGTTCAAGTCAGCCCCAGCATTTT

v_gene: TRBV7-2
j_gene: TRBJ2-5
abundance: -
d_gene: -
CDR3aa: CASSLAVGEIQETQYF
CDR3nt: TGTGCCAGCAGCTTAGCGGTGGGAGAGATACAAGAGACCCAGTACTTC

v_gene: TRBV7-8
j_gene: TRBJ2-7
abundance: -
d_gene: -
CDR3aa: CASSFNWQSEQYF
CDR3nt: TGTGCCAGCAGCTTTAATTGGCAATCCGAGCAGTACTTC